The 15 T cell receptor beta chains listed next were all sequenced from one sample in a study of T cell responses to AZD1222 COVID-19 vaccine. The assay was immunoSEQ multiplex PCR, and TCRdb's table has in-frame clones only and misses some. The sample yields tens of thousands of clones, more than 75% seen once. Sequenced here: peripheral blood, sampled on day 0 of AZD1222 vaccination. The receptor source for this set is an adult in good health.

V gene TRBV7-9 combines with J gene TRBJ2-5; perhaps TRBD1 as D (6 bases). Trimming pared 2 bases from V and 4 bases from J, leaving 8 bases between. This CDR3 spans 13 amino acids. From germline, CDR1 is SEHNR and CDR2 FQNEAQ (reference sequence). Here the CDR3 DNA reads TGTGCCAGCAGCTTAAGGGGGTCAGAGACCCAGTACTTC. Protein sequence: CASSLRGSETQYF.

DNA of the CDR3: TGTGCCAGCAGTTTGGCCATGCGGGGGACAGATACGCAGTATTTT. Translating it yields CASSLAMRGTDTQYF. The rearrangement uses TRBV27 and TRBJ2-3, with 7 bases lining up with TRBD2. Germline V gene sequence: CDR1 MNHEY, CDR2 SMNVEV (reference sequence). V lost 3 bases to trimming and J lost 3 bases; unmatched junction nucleotides: 6. CDR3 size: 15 residues.

The chain joins TRBV11-2 to TRBJ2-7; D gene unclear. V was cut by 2 bases and J by 7 bases, with 12 bases left in between. Germline CDR1 and CDR2: SGHAT and FQNNGV. The CDR3 is 13 amino acids. The DNA for the CDR3 is TGTGCCAGCAGCTTAAACCAGGTCCGAGAGCAGTACTTC. This gives the protein CASSLNQVREQYF.

The V call is TRBV24-1, the J call TRBJ1-1; D is undetermined. CDR1 is KGHDR and CDR2 is SFDVKD in the germline V gene. V shed 4 bases and J shed 2 bases, with 7 bases lying between them. The CDR3 runs 13 residues. CDR3 residues: CATSDLYNTEAFF. The CDR3 region has the DNA TGTGCCACCAGTGACCTTTACAACACTGAAGCTTTCTTT.

The chain uses TRBV3-1 (or the pseudogene TRBV3-2) and TRBJ2-5; D might be TRBD2 (5 bases). This CDR3 spans 14 amino acids. Trimming removed 4 bases from V and 5 bases from J, with 14 bases in between. CDR1 and CDR2 (germline): LGHDT, YNNKEL (reference sequence). CDR3 region: CASSLNGVSETQYF. The CDR3 DNA sequence: TGTGCCAGCAGCCTAAACGGGGTTTCGGAGACCCAGTACTTC.

The genes are TRBV10-3 and TRBJ2-1; 13 nucleotides align to TRBD2. V lost 10 bases and J lost 10; bases outside the gene matches: 13. The CDR3 sequence is 15 residues long. Germline CDR1 reads ENHRY; CDR2 reads SYGVKD. CDR3: CANSRTSGGAGEQFF. Written as DNA, the CDR3 is TGTGCCAACTCTAGGACTAGCGGGGGTGCGGGGGAGCAGTTCTTC.

This clone showed up just once. The chain couples TRBV7-2 to TRBJ2-3; 9 bases match TRBD2. Germline V gene sequence: CDR1 SGHTA, CDR2 FQGNSA. The CDR3 is 16 amino acids. The V gene end was trimmed by 1 base and the J gene end by 7 bases; junction bases not matched to a gene: 9. Here the CDR3 reads CASSLGSVSGGYTQYF. The CDR3 DNA reads as TGTGCCAGCAGCTTAGGGTCGGTTAGCGGGGGATATACGCAGTATTTT.

The chain combines TRBV5-1 with TRBJ2-7; 10 bases are a match to TRBD1. The J segment lost 5 bases and the V segment lost 4 bases, leaving 9 bases of the junction unmatched. The CDR3 loop spans 15 amino acids. Germline CDR1 reads SGHRS; CDR2 reads YFSETQ. Here the CDR3 DNA reads TGCGCCAGCAGCCAAAGACAGGGGGCGGGCCACGAGCAGTACTTC. It is translated as CASSQRQGAGHEQYF.

The J gene is TRBJ2-1, the V gene TRBV12-3 or TRBV12-4; D remains unclear. The CDR3 is 13 residues long. Between the trimmed V and J ends, which lost 1 base and 9 bases, there was a span of 10 bases. CDR3 sequence reads: CASSLVLASEQFF. The DNA of the CDR3 is TGTGCCAGCAGTTTAGTGTTAGCCAGTGAGCAGTTCTTC.

V and J are TRBV3-1 (or the pseudogene TRBV3-2) and TRBJ2-1, with a tentative D call TRBD1 (6 bases). V dropped 0 bases and J dropped 7 bases, with 13 bases sitting between them. The CDR3 runs to 15 residues. Germline V gene lookup returns CDR1 LGHDT and CDR2 YNNKEL (reference sequence). CDR3 sequence: CASSQDLTGRNEQFF. The CDR3, as DNA: TGTGCCAGCAGCCAAGATCTTACAGGGCGTAATGAGCAGTTCTTC.

This sequence joins TRBV19 and TRBJ2-2; TRBD1 matches 8 bases. The CDR3 runs to 15 residues. V shed 10 bases, J shed 4 bases, and the junction held 11 bases outside the gene matches. Germline values: CDR1 LNHDA, CDR2 SQIVND (reference sequence). CDR3 bases: TGTGCCACACCTCAGGGGGCGCGGGGCACCGGGGAGCTGTTTTTT. Amino acid sequence: CATPQGARGTGELFF.

The V and J genes are TRBV7-9 and TRBJ1-2; D may be TRBD1 (6 bases). CDR1 SEHNR and CDR2 FQNEAQ come from the germline V gene (reference sequence). V was pared by 1 base and J by 6 bases, with 15 bases between. This CDR3 contains 15 residues. DNA of the CDR3: TGTGCCAGCAGCTTAGAAGGGGGGTTCTCGGATGGCTACACCTTC. Protein: CASSLEGGFSDGYTF. The variable domain in full, completed from reference TRBV7-9 and TRBJ1-2, reads DTGVSQNPRHKITKRGQNVTFRCDPISEHNRLYWYRQTLGQGPEFLTYFQNEAQLEKSRLLSDRFSAERPKGSFSTLEIQRTEQGDSAMYLCASSLEGGFSDGYTFGSGTRLTVV.

The CDR3 bases are TGTGCCAGCAGTGAAGTGGCAGGGATTAACTATGGCTACACCTTC. Its translation is CASSEVAGINYGYTF. V gene TRBV6-1 combines with J gene TRBJ1-2; a possible D gene is TRBD1 (5 bases). CDR3 length: 15 residues. In germline, CDR1 is MNHNS, CDR2 SASEGT. The V gene lost 1 base and the J gene lost 1 base, with 10 bases spanning the gap.

The chain couples TRBV5-1 to TRBJ2-7; D unclear. V dropped 2 bases and J dropped 0 bases, with 9 bases sitting between them. Germline CDR1 is SGHRS and CDR2 is YFSETQ. CDR3 length: 14 residues. The CDR3: CASSLESHSYEQYF. The CDR3 DNA is TGCGCCAGCAGCTTAGAGTCCCACTCCTACGAGCAGTACTTC.

This clone was recorded a few times. J is TRBJ2-2 and V is TRBV11-2; TRBD2 is a possible D gene (6 bases). Germline values: CDR1 SGHAT, CDR2 FQNNGV. The length of the CDR3 is 14 residues. The V end was cut by 3 bases, the J end by 7 bases, with 12 bases between. CDR3: CASSFAGGGGELFF. DNA for the CDR3: TGTGCCAGCAGCTTCGCCGGGGGTGGCGGGGAGCTGTTTTTT.